The present TCR beta chain was sequenced within a study of T-cell reconstitution after alpha-beta-depleted transplantation in children. Study-level results: Surviving recipient T cells and intrathymic progenitors accounted for some patients' high TCRbeta diversity at day 60. After transplant, at about two months, alpha-beta T cells were reportedly derived from several hundred expanded graft clones. Among T cells one year after transplant, newly produced cells accounted for most counts and diversity.

On this clonotype: Its antigen is still unknown.

This CDR3 is built from 13 residues. From germline, CDR1 is LGHDT and CDR2 YNNKEL (reference sequence). Trimming shortened V by 4 bases and J by 7 bases, and 10 bases separated the two germline ends. This sample's TCRbeta library carried unique molecular identifier barcodes. One entry per CDR3 protein, called by TCRdb with MiXCR from the PCR reads. The sample has around 230,000 distinct CDR3 sequences, approximately 17% seen once. The chain joins TRBV3-1 to TRBJ2-2, with D hard to call. The clonotype originates from a male patient aged 2 to 10 who had a stem cell transplant for acute lymphoblastic leukemia, so the T cells may come from the graft donor. The sample in question was PBMCs, mostly from graft donor cells, obtained 360 days after TCRalphabeta/CD19-depleted stem cell transplant. This chain's CDR3 is CASSRYNLGELFF. The CDR3 coding sequence is TGTGCCAGCAGCCGATACAACCTCGGGGAGCTGTTTTTT.